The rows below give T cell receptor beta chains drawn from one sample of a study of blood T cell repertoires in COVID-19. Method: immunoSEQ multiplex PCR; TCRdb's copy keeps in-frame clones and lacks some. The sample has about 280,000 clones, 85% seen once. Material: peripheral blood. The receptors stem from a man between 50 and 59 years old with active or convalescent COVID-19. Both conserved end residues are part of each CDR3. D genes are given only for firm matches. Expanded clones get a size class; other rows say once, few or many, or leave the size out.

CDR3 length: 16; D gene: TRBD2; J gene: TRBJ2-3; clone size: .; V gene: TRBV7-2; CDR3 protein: CASSLRASGKIDTQYF; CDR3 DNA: TGTGCCAGCAGCTTAAGGGCTAGCGGGAAGATAGATACGCAGTATTTT
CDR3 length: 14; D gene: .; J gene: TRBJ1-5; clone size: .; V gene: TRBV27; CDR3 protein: CASSLGSSNQPQHF; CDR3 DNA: TGTGCCAGCAGTTTAGGGAGTAGCAATCAGCCCCAGCATTTT
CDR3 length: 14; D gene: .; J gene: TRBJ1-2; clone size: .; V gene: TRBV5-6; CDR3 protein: CASSETTVSYGYTF; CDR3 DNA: TGTGCCAGCAGCGAAACCACAGTCTCATATGGCTACACCTTC
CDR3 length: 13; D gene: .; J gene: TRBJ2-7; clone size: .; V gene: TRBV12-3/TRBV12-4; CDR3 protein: CASGSSTGNEQYF; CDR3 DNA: TGTGCCAGCGGAAGCTCAACAGGGAACGAGCAGTACTTC
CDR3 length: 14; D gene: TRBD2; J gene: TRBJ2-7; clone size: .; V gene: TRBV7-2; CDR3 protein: CASSFPGGSYEQYF; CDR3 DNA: TGTGCCAGCAGCTTTCCGGGAGGTTCCTACGAGCAGTACTTC
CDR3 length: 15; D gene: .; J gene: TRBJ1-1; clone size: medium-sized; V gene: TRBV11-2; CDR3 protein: CASSSFIGGGTEAFF; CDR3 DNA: TGTGCCAGCAGTTCCTTCATCGGGGGAGGAACTGAAGCTTTCTTT
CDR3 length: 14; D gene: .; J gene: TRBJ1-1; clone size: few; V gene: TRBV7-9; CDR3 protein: CASSSSERETEAFF; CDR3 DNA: TGTGCCAGCAGCTCAAGTGAGCGGGAAACTGAAGCTTTCTTT
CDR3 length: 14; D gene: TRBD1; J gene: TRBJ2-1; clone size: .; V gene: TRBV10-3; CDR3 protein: CAISGRQGAGEQFF; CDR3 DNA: TGTGCCATCAGTGGTCGACAGGGGGCAGGCGAGCAGTTCTTC
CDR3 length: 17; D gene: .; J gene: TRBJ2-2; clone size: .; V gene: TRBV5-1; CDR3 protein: CASRKGGGVPNTGELFF; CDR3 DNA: TGCGCCAGCAGGAAGGGAGGGGGTGTTCCAAACACCGGGGAGCTGTTTTTT
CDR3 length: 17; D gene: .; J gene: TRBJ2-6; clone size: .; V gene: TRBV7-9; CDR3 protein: CASSLASGTSGANVLTF; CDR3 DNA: TGTGCCAGCAGCTTAGCCTCCGGGACTTCAGGGGCCAACGTCCTGACTTTC
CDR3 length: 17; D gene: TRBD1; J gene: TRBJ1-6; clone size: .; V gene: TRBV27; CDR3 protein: CASSPSRGEEPNSPLHF; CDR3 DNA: TGTGCCAGCAGTCCTTCCAGGGGGGAGGAGCCGAATTCACCCCTCCACTTT
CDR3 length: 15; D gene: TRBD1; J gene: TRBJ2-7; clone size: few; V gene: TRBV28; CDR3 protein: CASSSDRARSYEQYF; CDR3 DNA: TGTGCCAGCAGTTCCGACAGGGCTCGCTCCTACGAGCAGTACTTC
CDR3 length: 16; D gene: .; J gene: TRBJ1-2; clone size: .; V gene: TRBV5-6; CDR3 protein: CASSPSHMWGGYGYTF; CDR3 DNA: TGTGCCAGCAGCCCTTCTCATATGTGGGGGGGCTATGGCTACACCTTC
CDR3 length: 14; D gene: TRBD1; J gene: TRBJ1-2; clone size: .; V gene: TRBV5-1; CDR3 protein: CASSLEAGGYGYTF; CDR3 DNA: TGCGCCAGCAGCTTGGAGGCAGGGGGATATGGCTACACCTTC
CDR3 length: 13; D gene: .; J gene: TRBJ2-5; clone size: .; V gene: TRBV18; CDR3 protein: CASSPSYQETQYF; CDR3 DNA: TGTGCCAGCTCACCATCGTACCAAGAGACCCAGTACTTC
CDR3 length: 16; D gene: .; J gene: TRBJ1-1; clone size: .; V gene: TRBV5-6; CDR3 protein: CASSTGVGGTWPEAFF; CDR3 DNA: TGTGCCAGCAGCACGGGGGTCGGGGGTACATGGCCTGAAGCTTTCTTT
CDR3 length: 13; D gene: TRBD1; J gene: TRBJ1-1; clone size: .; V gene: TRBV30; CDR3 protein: CAWSVRQGREAFF; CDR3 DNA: TGTGCCTGGAGTGTTCGACAGGGGAGGGAAGCTTTCTTT
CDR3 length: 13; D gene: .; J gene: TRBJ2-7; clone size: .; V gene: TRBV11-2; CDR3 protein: CASSLGAVYEQYF; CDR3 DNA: TGTGCCAGCAGCCTGGGGGCGGTATACGAGCAGTACTTC
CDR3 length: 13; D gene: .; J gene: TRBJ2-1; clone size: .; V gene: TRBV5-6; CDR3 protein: CASSNSLSYEQFF; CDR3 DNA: TGTGCCAGCAGCAATTCTCTAAGCTATGAGCAGTTCTTC
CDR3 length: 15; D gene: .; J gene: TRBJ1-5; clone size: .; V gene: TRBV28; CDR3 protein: CASSSEGLGNQPQHF; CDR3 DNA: TGTGCCAGCTCTTCCGAGGGTTTAGGCAATCAGCCCCAGCATTTT
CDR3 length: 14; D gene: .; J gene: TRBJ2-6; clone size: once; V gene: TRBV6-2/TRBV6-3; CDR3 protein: CASSRSSGANVLTF; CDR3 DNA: TGTGCCAGCAGCAGGAGCTCTGGGGCCAACGTCCTGACTTTC
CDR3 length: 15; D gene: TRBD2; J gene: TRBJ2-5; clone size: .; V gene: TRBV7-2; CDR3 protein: CASSTGLAGGGTQYF; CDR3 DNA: TGTGCCAGCAGCACGGGACTAGCGGGAGGAGGGACCCAGTACTTC
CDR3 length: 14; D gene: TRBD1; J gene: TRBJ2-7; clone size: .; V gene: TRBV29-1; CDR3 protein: CSVTFPGQPYEQYF; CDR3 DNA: TGCAGCGTAACCTTCCCGGGACAGCCCTACGAGCAGTACTTC
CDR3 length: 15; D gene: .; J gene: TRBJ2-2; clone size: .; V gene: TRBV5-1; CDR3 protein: CASSFLAGFTGELFF; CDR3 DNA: TGCGCCAGCAGCTTTCTCGCAGGGTTCACCGGGGAGCTGTTTTTT
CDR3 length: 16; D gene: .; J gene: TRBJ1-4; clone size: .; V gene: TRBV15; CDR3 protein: CATSRVIGATNEKLFF; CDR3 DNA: TGTGCCACCAGCAGAGTGATCGGGGCAACTAATGAAAAACTGTTTTTT
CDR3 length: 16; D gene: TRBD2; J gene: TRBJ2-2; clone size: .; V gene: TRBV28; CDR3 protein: CASTYGGATNTGELFF; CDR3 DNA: TGTGCCAGCACCTACGGGGGGGCGACGAACACCGGGGAGCTGTTTTTT
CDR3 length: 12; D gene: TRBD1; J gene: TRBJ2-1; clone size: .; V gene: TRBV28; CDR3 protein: CASSITGTGKFF; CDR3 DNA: TGTGCCAGCAGCATAACCGGGACAGGGAAGTTCTTC
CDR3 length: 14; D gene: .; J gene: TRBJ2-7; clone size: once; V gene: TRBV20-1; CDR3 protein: CSASLGAQTYEQYF; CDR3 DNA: TGCAGTGCTAGTTTGGGGGCCCAGACCTACGAGCAGTACTTC
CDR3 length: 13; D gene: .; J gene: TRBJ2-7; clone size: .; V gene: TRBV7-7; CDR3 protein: CASSFTTGHEQYF; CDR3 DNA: TGTGCTAGCAGCTTCACGACAGGCCACGAGCAGTACTTC
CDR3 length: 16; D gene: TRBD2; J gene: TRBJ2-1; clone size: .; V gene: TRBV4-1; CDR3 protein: CASSQPGLAGSYEQFF; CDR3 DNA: TGCGCCAGCAGCCAACCCGGTCTAGCGGGGTCTTATGAGCAGTTCTTC
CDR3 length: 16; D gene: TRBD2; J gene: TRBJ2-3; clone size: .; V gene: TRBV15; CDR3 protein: CATSVGGGPSTDTQYF; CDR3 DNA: TGTGCCACCAGCGTTGGGGGGGGTCCTAGCACAGATACGCAGTATTTT
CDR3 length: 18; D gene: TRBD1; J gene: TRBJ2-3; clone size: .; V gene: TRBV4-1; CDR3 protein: CASSLQSRGRPITDTQYF; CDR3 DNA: TGCGCCAGCAGCCTACAAAGCAGGGGGAGACCGATCACAGATACGCAGTATTTT
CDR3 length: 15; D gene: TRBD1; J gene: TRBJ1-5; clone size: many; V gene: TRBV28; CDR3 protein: CASSFGGGRNQPQHF; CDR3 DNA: TGTGCCAGCAGTTTTGGAGGGGGCAGGAATCAGCCCCAGCATTTT
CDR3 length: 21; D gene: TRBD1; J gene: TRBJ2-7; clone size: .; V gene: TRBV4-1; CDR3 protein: CASSQAPGTGEAPGLLYEQYF; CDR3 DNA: TGCGCCAGCAGCCAAGCCCCCGGGACAGGGGAAGCCCCAGGGTTACTCTACGAGCAGTACTTC
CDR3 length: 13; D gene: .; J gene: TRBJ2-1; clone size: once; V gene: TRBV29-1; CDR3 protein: CSVEDRLYNEQFF; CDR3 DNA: TGCAGCGTTGAGGACAGACTTTACAATGAGCAGTTCTTC
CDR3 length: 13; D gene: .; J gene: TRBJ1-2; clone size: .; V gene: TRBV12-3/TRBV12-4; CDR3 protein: CASSRTGYYGYTF; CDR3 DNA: TGTGCCAGCAGCCGCACAGGGTACTATGGCTACACCTTC
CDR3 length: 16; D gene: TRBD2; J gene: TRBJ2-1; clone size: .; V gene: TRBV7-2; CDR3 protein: CASSPTTSGRVYEQFF; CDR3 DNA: TGTGCCAGCAGCCCAACGACTAGCGGGAGGGTCTATGAGCAGTTCTTC
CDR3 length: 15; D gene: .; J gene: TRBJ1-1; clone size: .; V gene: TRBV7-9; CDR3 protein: CASSPRGQLNTEAFF; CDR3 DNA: TGTGCCAGCAGCCCCCGAGGGCAACTCAACACTGAAGCTTTCTTT
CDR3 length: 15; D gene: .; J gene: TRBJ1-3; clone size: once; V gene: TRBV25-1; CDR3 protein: CASSPVSLRRNTIYF; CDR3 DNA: TGTGCCAGCAGTCCAGTGTCTCTGAGGCGAAACACCATATATTTT
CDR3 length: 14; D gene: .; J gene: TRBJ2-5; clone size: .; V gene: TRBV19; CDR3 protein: CASSPTGKGETQYF; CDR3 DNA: TGTGCCAGTAGCCCTACAGGGAAGGGCGAGACCCAGTACTTC
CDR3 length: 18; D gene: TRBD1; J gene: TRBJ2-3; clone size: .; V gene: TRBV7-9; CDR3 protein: CASSTRDRGAGSTDTQYF; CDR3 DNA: TGTGCCAGCAGCACCCGGGACAGGGGAGCCGGGAGCACAGATACGCAGTATTTT
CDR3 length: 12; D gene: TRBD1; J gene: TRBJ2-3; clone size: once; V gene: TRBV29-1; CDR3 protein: CSVERGPDTQYF; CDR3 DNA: TGCAGCGTTGAGAGGGGGCCGGATACGCAGTATTTT
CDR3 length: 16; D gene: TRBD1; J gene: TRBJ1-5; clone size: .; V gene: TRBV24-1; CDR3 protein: CATSDSGTGFNQPQHF; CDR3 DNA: TGTGCCACCAGTGATTCCGGGACAGGGTTCAATCAGCCCCAGCATTTT
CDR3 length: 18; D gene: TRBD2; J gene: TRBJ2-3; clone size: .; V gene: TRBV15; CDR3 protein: CATSRDLTSGRNRDTQYF; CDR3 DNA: TGTGCCACCAGCAGAGATTTGACTAGCGGGAGAAATAGGGATACGCAGTATTTT
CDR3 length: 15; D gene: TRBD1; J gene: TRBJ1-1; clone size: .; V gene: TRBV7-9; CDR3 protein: CASSPRGGVNTEAFF; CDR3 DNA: TGTGCCAGCAGCCCTCGAGGGGGCGTGAACACTGAAGCTTTCTTT
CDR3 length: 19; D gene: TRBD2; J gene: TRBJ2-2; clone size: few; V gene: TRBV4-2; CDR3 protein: CASSQAGSSGSFSTGELFF; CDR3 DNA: TGTGCCAGCAGCCAAGCGGGCTCTAGCGGGAGTTTCAGCACCGGGGAGCTGTTTTTT